The clone carrying this T cell receptor (beta chain) was seen only a few times. The antigen is unknown. This sample was included in a study of graft-versus-host responses after intestinal transplantation. Germline loops: CDR1 SGHTA, CDR2 FQGNSA. This CDR3 region has 12 residues. The V end was cut by 0 bases, the J end by 5 bases, with 4 bases between. Assay used: immunoSEQ multiplex PCR; TCRdb lists only in-frame clones, some missing. This table has more than 70,000 clones, about four fifths appearing once. The clonotype was recovered from a human donor who received an intestinal transplant. The sample here was unstimulated CD4+ T cells sorted from spleen or lymph node cells, taken before intestinal transplant. V gene TRBV7-2 combines with J gene TRBJ1-1; no definite D call. CDR3 nucleotides: TGTGCCAGCAGCTTAGCGCTAACTGAAGCTTTCTTT. It specifies CASSLALTEAFF.